The present TCR beta chain was sequenced within a study of shared clonotypes between healthy human individuals. Study observations and caveats: A generally larger estimated richness was seen in naive subsets than in memory subsets.

Clones were sequenced by immunoSEQ multiplex PCR, and TCRdb holds only the in-frame ones, with some missing. The sample gives about 2.1 million clones, roughly 91% of which show up once; about 1.8% is in the top ten. About this clone: The target antigen is unknown.

This CDR3 region has 16 residues. The germline V and J ends were trimmed by 0 bases and 4 bases, with 14 bases remaining between them. Germline loops: CDR1 SGHAT, CDR2 FQNNGV. CD45RO-negative, CCR7-positively selected cells formed the naive CD8 fraction, excluding terminally differentiated effector memory CD45RA+ cells. The donors were all Caucasian adults (living in Nashville, Tennessee). The chain couples TRBV11-2 to TRBJ2-3, with a possible D match to TRBD1 (6 bases). This TCR was sampled from a man between 18 and 29 years old in good health. Some clones in this sample may be carry-over from other donors' samples. The sequenced sample consisted of naive CD8+ T cells from PBMCs. CDR3 DNA sequence: TGTGCCAGCAGCTTAGACCGGGACATTGGCGCAGATACGCAGTATTTT. Amino acids: CASSLDRDIGADTQYF.